These 23 T cell receptor beta chains were sequenced from one sample in a study of Ad26.COV2.S vaccination and SARS-CoV-2 variants. TCRdb's copy holds only in-frame clones and misses some; the assay was immunoSEQ multiplex PCR. The table includes approximately 410,000 clones, approximately 92% detected once. Treatment indicated: some 20 received Ad26.COV2.S at low or high dose, single or two shots; 5 received placebo; per-sample allocation not given. Samples were taken on day 63 after the first vaccine or placebo injection. Source: peripheral blood, taken in a trial of Ad26.COV2.S vaccine versus placebo. The receptors were sampled from a person between 18 and 60 years old who received the Ad26.COV2.S COVID-19 vaccine or a placebo.

In its sample, this clone was seen once. CDR3 nucleotides: TGTGCCAGCAGCCAATGGGAAAAACTGTTTTTT. Translated: CASSQWEKLFF. V and J are TRBV7-9 and TRBJ1-4; no firm D call. This CDR3 comprises 11 residues. Per germline, CDR1 SEHNR and CDR2 FQNEAQ (reference sequence). The germline V and J ends were trimmed by 5 bases and 8 bases, with 6 bases remaining between them.

The chain's CDR3 is CASSTGPGFSGNTIYF. The CDR3 nucleotides read TGTGCCAGCAGCACCGGGCCGGGGTTCTCTGGAAACACCATATATTTT. The chain uses TRBV5-5 and TRBJ1-3; no reliable D call. Between the trimmed V and J ends, which lost 4 bases and 0 bases, there was a span of 14 bases. This CDR3 is built from 16 residues. CDR1 is SGHKS and CDR2 is YYEKEE in the germline V gene (reference sequence).

This chain connects TRBV5-6 to TRBJ2-1; 7 bases fit TRBD2. Germline values: CDR1 SGHDT, CDR2 YYEEEE. Losses at the gene ends were 0 bases for V and 5 bases for J; bases not matched to a gene: 11. The CDR3 spans 17 residues. The CDR3 bases are TGTGCCAGCAGCTTGGTGAGGACTAGGTGGAAAAACAATGAGCAGTTCTTC. Its protein product is CASSLVRTRWKNNEQFF.

V gene TRBV11-3 combines with J gene TRBJ1-1, with a possible D match to TRBD1 (5 bases). Germline CDR1 is SGHNT and CDR2 is YENEEA. The V and J ends lost 3 bases and 2 bases respectively, with 10 bases between them. CDR3 size: 14 residues. CDR3 loop: CASSFGTGNTEAFF. The CDR3 nucleotides read TGTGCCAGCAGCTTTGGGACGGGAAACACTGAAGCTTTCTTT.

V is TRBV6-5 and J is TRBJ1-2, with D possibly being TRBD1 (5 bases). The germline V gene encodes CDR1 MNHEY and CDR2 SVGAGI. V was pared by 6 bases and J by 4 bases, with 12 bases between. The CDR3 runs 13 residues. Here the CDR3 DNA reads TGTGCCAGCAGCCTAGAGGGGATCTATGGCTACACCTTC. It encodes CASSLEGIYGYTF.

The chain joins TRBV12-3 or TRBV12-4 to TRBJ1-4; a possible D gene is TRBD1 (5 bases). Trimming left V 3 bases short and J 12 bases short, with 8 bases between. This CDR3 has 11 amino acids. CDR3 protein: CASSLPGELFF. The CDR3 DNA is TGTGCCAGCAGTTTGCCGGGGGAACTGTTTTTT.

This clone was counted a few times. This rearrangement joins TRBV6-5 to TRBJ2-5; 9 nucleotides agree with TRBD2. Germline-derived CDR1 and CDR2 are MNHEY and SVGAGI. V was pared by 9 bases and J by 1 base, with 6 bases of the junction left unmatched. The CDR3 is 14 amino acids. The CDR3 protein is CASGLAGSQETQYF. DNA of the CDR3: TGTGCCAGTGGGCTAGCGGGGTCCCAAGAGACCCAGTACTTC.

The CDR3 loop is CASSPPQGTGFYEQYF. The DNA of the CDR3 is TGTGCCAGCAGCCCTCCTCAGGGGACAGGGTTCTACGAGCAGTACTTC. The V and J genes are TRBV7-9 and TRBJ2-7; 9 bases line up with TRBD1. The germline V gene encodes CDR1 SEHNR and CDR2 FQNEAQ (reference sequence). J was trimmed by 3 bases and V by 5 bases; bases with no gene match: 11. The CDR3 is 16 residues long.

This clone was seen a single time. The rearrangement uses TRBV21-1 and TRBJ2-1; the table's D call TRBD1 went unverified against the DNA. TRBV21-1 is reported as a pseudogene. The CDR3 sequence is 16 residues long. In DNA form, the CDR3 reads TGTGCCAGCAGCAAATGGCAGGACAGCTTCGGGAATGAGCAGTTCTTC. This codes for CASSKWQDSFGNEQFF.

V gene TRBV7-2 combines with J gene TRBJ2-5; 7 bases line up with TRBD2. CDR3 length equals 15 residues. The germline gives CDR1 SGHTA, CDR2 FQGNSA. V gave up 0 bases and J gave up 1 base; unmatched junction bases: 2. As DNA, the CDR3 is TGTGCCAGCAGCTTAGCGGGAGGGCGCCAAGAGACCCAGTACTTC. This translates into CASSLAGGRQETQYF. Full variable domain (missing parts from reference TRBV7-2 and TRBJ2-5): GAGVSQSPSNKVTEKGKDVELRCDPISGHTALYWYRQSLGQGLEFLIYFQGNSAPDKSGLPSDRFSAERTGGSVSTLTIQRTQQEDSAVYLCASSLAGGRQETQYFGPGTRLLVL.

The V call is TRBV5-1, the J call TRBJ1-1; no clear D. The CDR3 is 13 residues long. Germline V lookup: CDR1 SGHRS, CDR2 YFSETQ. The germline V and J ends were trimmed by 5 bases and 1 base, with 9 bases remaining between them. CDR3 in DNA: TGCGCCAGCAGTCCCCGTTGGAACACTGAAGCTTTCTTT. It encodes CASSPRWNTEAFF.

The chain combines TRBV7-9 with TRBJ2-3; maybe TRBD1 (5 bases). Germline CDR1 is SEHNR and CDR2 is FQNEAQ (reference sequence). Trimming pared 8 bases from V and 4 bases from J, leaving 16 bases between. This CDR3 region has 14 residues. Here the CDR3 reads CASGNTGASDTQYF. CDR3 nucleotides: TGTGCCAGCGGAAACACTGGGGCCTCAGATACGCAGTATTTT.

This clone was recorded only once. The chain is built from TRBV9 and TRBJ2-2; D is possibly TRBD1 (5 bases). From germline, CDR1 is SGDLS and CDR2 YYNGEE. Trimming removed 0 bases at V and 6 bases at J, with 12 bases between. This CDR3 region has 15 residues. CDR3 region: CASSVGKGWPGELFF. The CDR3 DNA follows: TGTGCCAGCAGCGTAGGAAAGGGGTGGCCCGGGGAGCTGTTTTTT.

The sample holds a few counts of this clone. The V gene is TRBV7-2, the J gene TRBJ1-4; 7 nucleotides line up with TRBD1. From germline, CDR1 is SGHTA and CDR2 FQGNSA. With V trimmed by 1 base and J by 6 bases, 11 bases remained unmatched. This CDR3 has 17 amino acids. The CDR3 reads CASSLGTGLRSDEKLFF. The CDR3 coding sequence is TGTGCCAGCAGCTTAGGGACAGGACTCAGGAGTGATGAAAAACTGTTTTTT.

The V call is TRBV18, the J call TRBJ2-3; D may be TRBD1 (6 bases). V was cut by 5 bases and J by 2 bases, with 17 bases left in between. Germline loops: CDR1 KGHSH, CDR2 LQKENI. The CDR3 is 16 amino acids. Here the CDR3 DNA reads TGTGCCAGCTCAACCAGGGGCCCACCTTACACAGATACGCAGTATTTT. Translation: CASSTRGPPYTDTQYF.

J is TRBJ1-2 and V is TRBV12-3 or TRBV12-4; TRBD1 agrees at 7 bases. The CDR3 has 13 amino acids. The ends lost 4 bases at V and 6 bases at J; junction bases unmatched: 5. The CDR3 here is CASSYRGYNGYTF. The CDR3 nucleotides are TGTGCCAGCAGTTACAGGGGTTATAATGGCTACACCTTC.

This chain joins TRBV5-1 and TRBJ2-7, with 7 bases aligning to TRBD1. Germline CDR1 SGHRS, CDR2 YFSETQ. The CDR3 totals 15 residues. V dropped 4 bases and J dropped 0; count of bases not matched to a gene: 7. The CDR3 spells CASSLGQASSYEQYF. The CDR3 DNA reads TGCGCCAGCAGCCTAGGACAGGCAAGCTCCTACGAGCAGTACTTC.

J is TRBJ2-1 and V is TRBV6-5; 11 bases align to TRBD2. Germline assignment: CDR1 MNHEY and CDR2 SVGAGI. The V and J ends lost 5 bases and 6 bases, in that order; junction bases with no gene match: 6. CDR3 size: 15 residues. Here the CDR3 reads CASSPLAGGLNEQFF. CDR3 bases: TGTGCCAGCAGTCCCCTAGCGGGGGGCCTCAATGAGCAGTTCTTC.

This chain links TRBV5-1 with TRBJ1-6; 8 bases agree with TRBD1. The germline V gene encodes CDR1 SGHRS and CDR2 YFSETQ. This CDR3 region has 18 residues. The J segment lost 7 bases and the V segment lost 0 bases, leaving 12 bases of the junction unmatched. The CDR3 protein is CASSLAQGAFRGNSPLHF. As DNA, the CDR3 is TGCGCCAGCAGCTTGGCGCAGGGGGCCTTTCGTGGAAATTCACCCCTCCACTTT.

V usage is TRBV9 and J usage is TRBJ1-2; D ambiguous. CDR1 is SGDLS, CDR2 YYNGEE, per germline. The CDR3 totals 13 residues. V was trimmed by 1 base and J by 4 bases, leaving 8 bases between them. This CDR3 reads CASSVTSSYGYTF. CDR3 coding DNA: TGTGCCAGCAGCGTAACTTCTTCCTATGGCTACACCTTC.

In this sample, this clone turned up a few times. The V call is TRBV5-1, the J call TRBJ2-1, with 9 bases matching TRBD2. There are 15 residues in the CDR3. The germline gives CDR1 SGHRS, CDR2 YFSETQ. V was clipped by 4 bases and J by 5 bases; unmatched bases: 7. The CDR3 sequence: CASSPPVAGDNEQFF. CDR3 in DNA: TGCGCCAGCAGCCCTCCGGTAGCGGGGGACAATGAGCAGTTCTTC.

J is TRBJ1-6 and V is TRBV4-1; D remains ambiguous. The CDR3 covers 15 residues. CDR1 MGHRA and CDR2 YSYEKL come from the germline V gene. Between the trimmed V and J ends, which lost 6 bases and 7 bases, there was a span of 16 bases. CDR3 in DNA: TGCGCCAGCAGTCAACAAGACTTGGGGAATTCACCCCTCCACTTT. Amino acid sequence: CASSQQDLGNSPLHF.

V gene TRBV18 combines with J gene TRBJ2-2; D ambiguous. Germline values: CDR1 KGHSH, CDR2 LQKENI. The CDR3 consists of 15 residues. The germline V and J ends were trimmed by 1 base and 1 base, with 7 bases remaining between them. CDR3 sequence (DNA): TGTGCCAGCTCACCACAGAATCAGAACACCGGGGAGCTGTTTTTT. This translates into CASSPQNQNTGELFF.